This T cell receptor beta chain was retrieved from a study of T cell responses to AZD1222 COVID-19 vaccine. General study results and limits: Females made up more of the donors, who were largely white British, and clonal diversity may have come out too low.

The method was immunoSEQ multiplex PCR; TCRdb's version includes in-frame clones alone and lacks a portion of them. The table lists 150,000 or so clones, 90% to 95% of them singletons. Germline CDR1 and CDR2: LNHNV and YYDKDF (reference sequence). The germline V and J ends were trimmed by 1 base and 3 bases, with 12 bases remaining between them. The CDR3 is 15 amino acids. This clone was recorded only once. The antigen is not known. The receptor comes from an adult who received the AZD1222 COVID-19 vaccine. The source was peripheral blood, collected 28 days after the second AZD1222 dose. The genes are TRBV15 and TRBJ1-2; the D is unclear. The CDR3 nucleotides are TGTGCCACCAGCAGAGCCTGGGGAGAGGACTATGGCTACACCTTC. The encoded protein is CATSRAWGEDYGYTF.